This TCR beta chain was observed in a study of blood T cell repertoires in COVID-19. In the original processing: Reference gene primer amplification gave nucleated cell count estimates. The table came from immunoSEQ multiplex PCR; TCRdb's copy has only in-frame clones and leaves some out. That table gives V, J and clone size, and the DNA gave D and trimming. Altogether around 170,000 clones are present, roughly 77% being singletons, with the ten largest covering approximately 12%. V was shortened by 2 bases and J by 0 bases, with 8 bases between the two germline ends. The CDR3 length is 15 residues. The V gene's germline CDR1 is SGHTA and CDR2 FQGNSA.

The sequence derives from an elderly woman with COVID-19, enrolled during active disease. The chain uses TRBV7-2 and TRBJ1-5; D might be TRBD1 (6 bases). The source material was peripheral blood. The CDR3 sequence is CASSLRGHSNQPQHF. DNA for the CDR3: TGTGCCAGCAGCTTAAGGGGACATAGCAATCAGCCCCAGCATTTT.